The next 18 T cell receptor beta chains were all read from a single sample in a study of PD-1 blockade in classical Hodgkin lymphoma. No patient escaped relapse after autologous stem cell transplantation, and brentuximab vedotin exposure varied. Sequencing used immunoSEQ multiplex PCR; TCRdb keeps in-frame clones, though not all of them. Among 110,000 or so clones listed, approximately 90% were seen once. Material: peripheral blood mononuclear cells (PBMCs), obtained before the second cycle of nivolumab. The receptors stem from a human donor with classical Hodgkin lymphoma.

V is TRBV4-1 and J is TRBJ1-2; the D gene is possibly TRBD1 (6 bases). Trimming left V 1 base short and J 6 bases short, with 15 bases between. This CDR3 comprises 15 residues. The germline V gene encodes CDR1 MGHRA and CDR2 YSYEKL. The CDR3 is CASSQAGPGGHGYTF. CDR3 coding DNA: TGCGCCAGCAGCCAAGCGGGACCCGGGGGGCATGGCTACACCTTC.

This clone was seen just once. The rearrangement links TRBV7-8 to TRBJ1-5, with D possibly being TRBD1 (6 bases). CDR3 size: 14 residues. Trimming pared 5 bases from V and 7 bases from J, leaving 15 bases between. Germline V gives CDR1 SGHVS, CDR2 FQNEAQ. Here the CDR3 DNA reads TGTGCCAGCAGCCCCAACCTACAGGGACAGCCCCAGCATTTT. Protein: CASSPNLQGQPQHF.

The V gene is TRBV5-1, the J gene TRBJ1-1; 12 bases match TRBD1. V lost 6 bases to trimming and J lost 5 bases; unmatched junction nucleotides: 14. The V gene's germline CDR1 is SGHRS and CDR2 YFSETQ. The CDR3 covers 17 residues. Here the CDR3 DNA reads TGCGCCAGCACCCCCGGGGGACAGGGGGCGCTTGGGACTGAAGCTTTCTTT. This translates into CASTPGGQGALGTEAFF.

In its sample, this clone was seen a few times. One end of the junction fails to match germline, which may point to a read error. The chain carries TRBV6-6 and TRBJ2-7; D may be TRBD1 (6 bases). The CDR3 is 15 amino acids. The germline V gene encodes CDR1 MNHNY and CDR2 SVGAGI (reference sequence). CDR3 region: CASSYPGTNSHEQYF. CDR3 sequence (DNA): TGTGCCAGCAGTTACCCCGGGACAAACTCCCACGAGCAGTACTTC.

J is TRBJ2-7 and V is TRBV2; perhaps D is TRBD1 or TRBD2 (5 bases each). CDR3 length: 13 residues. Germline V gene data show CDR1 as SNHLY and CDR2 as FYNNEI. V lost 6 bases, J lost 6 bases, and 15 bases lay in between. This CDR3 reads CASRAGLGTEQYF. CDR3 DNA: TGTGCCAGCAGGGCGGGCCTAGGGACCGAGCAGTACTTC.

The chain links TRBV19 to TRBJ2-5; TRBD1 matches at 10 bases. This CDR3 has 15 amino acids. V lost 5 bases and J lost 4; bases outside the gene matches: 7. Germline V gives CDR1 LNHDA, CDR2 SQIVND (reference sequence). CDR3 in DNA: TGTGCCAGTAGTCCCGGGACAGGGGTTTCAGAGACCCAGTACTTC. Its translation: CASSPGTGVSETQYF.

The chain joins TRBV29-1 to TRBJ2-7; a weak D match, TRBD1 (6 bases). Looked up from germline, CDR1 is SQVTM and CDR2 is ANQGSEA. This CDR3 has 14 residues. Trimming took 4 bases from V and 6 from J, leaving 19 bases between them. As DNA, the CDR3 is TGCAGCGTTGCATATGTGACAGGTACAGGCGAGCAGTACTTC. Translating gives CSVAYVTGTGEQYF.

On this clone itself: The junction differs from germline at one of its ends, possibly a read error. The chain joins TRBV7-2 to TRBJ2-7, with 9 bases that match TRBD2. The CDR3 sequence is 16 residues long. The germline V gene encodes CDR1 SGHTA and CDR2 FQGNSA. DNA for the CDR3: TGTGCCAGCAGCTTAGGGTCGAATGTGGCGGGAGGGAGGGTGAACTTC. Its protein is CASSLGSNVAGGRVNF. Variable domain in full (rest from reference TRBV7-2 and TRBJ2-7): GAGVSQSPSNKVTEKGKDVELRCDPISGHTALYWYRQSLGQGLEFLIYFQGNSAPDKSGLPSDRFSAERTGGSVSTLTIQRTQQEDSAVYLCASSLGSNVAGGRVNFGPGTRLTVT.

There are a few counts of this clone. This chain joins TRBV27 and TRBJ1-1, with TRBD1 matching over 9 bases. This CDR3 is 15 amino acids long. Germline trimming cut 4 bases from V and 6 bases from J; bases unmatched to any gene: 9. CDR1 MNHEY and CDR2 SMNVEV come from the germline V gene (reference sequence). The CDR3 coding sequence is TGTGCCAGCAGTTACGGAGGGACAGGGAGGGCTGAAGCTTTCTTT. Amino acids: CASSYGGTGRAEAFF.

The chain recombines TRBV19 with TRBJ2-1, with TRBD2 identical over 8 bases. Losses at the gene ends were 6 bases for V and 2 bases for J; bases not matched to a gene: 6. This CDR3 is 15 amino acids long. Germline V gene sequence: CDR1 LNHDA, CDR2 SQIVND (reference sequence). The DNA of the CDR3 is TGTGCCAGTAGCGCCGGGACTAGACCCTACAATGAGCAGTTCTTC. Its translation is CASSAGTRPYNEQFF.

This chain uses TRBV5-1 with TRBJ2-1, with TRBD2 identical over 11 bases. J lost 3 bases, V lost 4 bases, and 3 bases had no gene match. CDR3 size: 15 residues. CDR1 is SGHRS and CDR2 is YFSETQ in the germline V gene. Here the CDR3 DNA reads TGCGCCAGCAGCCCGGGACTAGCGGACTACAATGAGCAGTTCTTC. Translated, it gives CASSPGLADYNEQFF.

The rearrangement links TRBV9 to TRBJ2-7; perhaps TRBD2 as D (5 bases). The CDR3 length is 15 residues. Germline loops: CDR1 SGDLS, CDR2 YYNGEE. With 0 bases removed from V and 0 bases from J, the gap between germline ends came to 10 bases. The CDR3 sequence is CASSVGSESSYEQYF. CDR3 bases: TGTGCCAGCAGCGTAGGTAGCGAGAGCTCCTACGAGCAGTACTTC.

The CDR3 coding sequence is TGTGCCAGCAGCTTAGGTGATGAGCAGTTCTTC. This translates into CASSLGDEQFF. The V and J genes are TRBV7-9 and TRBJ2-1; D gene unclear. Germline lookup yields CDR1 SEHNR and CDR2 FQNEAQ (reference sequence). The CDR3 totals 11 residues. Trimming cost V 1 base and J 8 bases, with 3 bases left between them. Complete variable domain (other parts from reference TRBV7-9 and TRBJ2-1): DTGVSQNPRHKITKRGQNVTFRCDPISEHNRLYWYRQTLGQGPEFLTYFQNEAQLEKSRLLSDRFSAERPKGSFSTLEIQRTEQGDSAMYLCASSLGDEQFFGPGTRLTVL.

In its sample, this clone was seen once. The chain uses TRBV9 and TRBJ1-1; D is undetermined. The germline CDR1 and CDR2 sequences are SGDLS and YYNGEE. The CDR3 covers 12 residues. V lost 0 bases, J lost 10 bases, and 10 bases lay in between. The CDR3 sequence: CASSVVSYGAFF. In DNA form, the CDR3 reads TGTGCCAGCAGCGTAGTAAGTTACGGAGCTTTCTTT.

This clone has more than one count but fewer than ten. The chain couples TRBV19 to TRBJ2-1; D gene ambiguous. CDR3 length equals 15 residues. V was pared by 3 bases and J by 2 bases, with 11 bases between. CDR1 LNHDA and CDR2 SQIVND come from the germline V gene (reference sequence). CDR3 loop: CASSINVVTYNEQFF. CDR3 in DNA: TGTGCCAGTAGTATTAATGTAGTTACCTACAATGAGCAGTTCTTC.

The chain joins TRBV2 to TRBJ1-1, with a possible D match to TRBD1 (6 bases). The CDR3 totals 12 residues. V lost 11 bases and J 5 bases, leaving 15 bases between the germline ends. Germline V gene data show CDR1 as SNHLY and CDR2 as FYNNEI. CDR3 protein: CARSQGFTEAFF. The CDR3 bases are TGTGCCCGCTCACAGGGTTTTACTGAAGCTTTCTTT.

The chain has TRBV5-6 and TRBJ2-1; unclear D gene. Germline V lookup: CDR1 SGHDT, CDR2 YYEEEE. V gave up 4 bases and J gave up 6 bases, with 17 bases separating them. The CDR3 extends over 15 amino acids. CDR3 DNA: TGTGCCAGCAGCGCATTAGTATCGGATCGCAATGAGCAGTTCTTC. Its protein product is CASSALVSDRNEQFF.

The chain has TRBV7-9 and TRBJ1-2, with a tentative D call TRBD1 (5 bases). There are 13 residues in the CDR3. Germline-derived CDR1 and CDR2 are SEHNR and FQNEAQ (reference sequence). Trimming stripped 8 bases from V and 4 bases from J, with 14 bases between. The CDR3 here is CASGETALYGYTF. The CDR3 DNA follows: TGTGCCAGCGGGGAGACAGCCCTCTATGGCTACACCTTC.